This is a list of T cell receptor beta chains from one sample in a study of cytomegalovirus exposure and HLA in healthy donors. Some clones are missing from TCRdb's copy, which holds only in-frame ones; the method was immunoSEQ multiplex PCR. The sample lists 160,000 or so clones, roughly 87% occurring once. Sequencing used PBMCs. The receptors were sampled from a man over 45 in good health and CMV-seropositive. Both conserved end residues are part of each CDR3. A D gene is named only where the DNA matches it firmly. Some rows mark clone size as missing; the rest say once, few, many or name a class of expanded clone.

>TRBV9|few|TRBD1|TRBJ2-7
CASSAGQASSYEQYF
TGTGCCAGCAGCGCGGGACAGGCCTCCTCCTACGAGCAGTACTTC
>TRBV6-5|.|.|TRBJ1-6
CATTPPGGSPLHF
TGTGCCACCACCCCCCCCGGGGGTTCACCCCTCCACTTT
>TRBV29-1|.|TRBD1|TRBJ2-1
CSVEAWTGTGDEQFF
TGCAGCGTCGAAGCCTGGACAGGGACGGGAGATGAGCAGTTCTTC
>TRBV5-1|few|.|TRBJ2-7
CASSPPPYIEQYF
TGCGCCAGCTCCCCTCCCCCCTATATCGAGCAGTACTTC
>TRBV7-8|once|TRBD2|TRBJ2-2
CASSRAGWSTGELFF
TGTGCCAGCAGCCGAGCGGGGTGGAGCACCGGGGAGCTGTTTTTT
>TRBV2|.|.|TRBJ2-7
CASSVAELESEQYF
TGTGCCAGCAGTGTGGCGGAGCTCGAGAGCGAGCAGTACTTC
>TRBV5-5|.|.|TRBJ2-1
CASSLTGLPYNEQFF
TGTGCCAGCAGCCTAACAGGGCTTCCCTACAATGAGCAGTTCTTC
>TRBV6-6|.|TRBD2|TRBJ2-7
CASSYRVLTSINEQYF
TGTGCCAGCAGTTACCGCGTGTTGACTAGCATCAACGAGCAGTACTTC
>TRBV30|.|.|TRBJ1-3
CAWSVVWAIDSGNTIYF
TGTGCCTGGAGTGTAGTATGGGCCATTGACTCTGGAAACACCATATATTTT
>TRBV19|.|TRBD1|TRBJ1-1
CASEPYRGQNTEAFF
TGTGCCAGTGAGCCCTACAGGGGGCAGAACACTGAAGCTTTCTTT
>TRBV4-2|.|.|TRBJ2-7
CASSPDSAYEQYF
TGTGCCAGCAGCCCGGACTCCGCCTACGAGCAGTACTTC
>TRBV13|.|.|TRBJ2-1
CASSLDPSTAYNEQFF
TGTGCCAGCAGCTTAGATCCTAGCACCGCCTACAATGAGCAGTTCTTC
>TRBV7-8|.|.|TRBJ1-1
CASSLAGGAPFEAFF
TGTGCCAGCAGCTTAGCGGGGGGGGCCCCCTTTGAAGCTTTCTTT
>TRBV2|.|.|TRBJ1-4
CASSLGNSNEKLFF
TGTGCCAGCAGTCTGGGCAATTCTAATGAAAAACTGTTTTTT
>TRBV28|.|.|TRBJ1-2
CASRPGNYGYTF
TGTGCCAGCAGGCCGGGGAACTATGGCTACACCTTC
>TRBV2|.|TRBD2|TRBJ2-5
CASMLAGARQETQYF
TGTGCCAGCATGCTAGCGGGGGCGAGACAAGAGACCCAGTACTTC
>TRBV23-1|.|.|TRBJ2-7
CASSRQGLWSYEQYF
TGCGCCAGCAGTCGTCAGGGGTTATGGTCCTACGAGCAGTACTTC
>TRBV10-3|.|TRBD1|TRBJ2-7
CAISPGTGAYEQYF
TGTGCCATCAGTCCCGGGACAGGAGCCTACGAGCAGTACTTC
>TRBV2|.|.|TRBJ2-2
CASRGTSYTGELFF
TGTGCCAGCAGGGGAACTAGTTATACCGGGGAGCTGTTTTTT
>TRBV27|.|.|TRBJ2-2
CASSLSWLYTGELFF
TGTGCCAGCAGTTTATCGTGGCTGTACACCGGGGAGCTGTTTTTT
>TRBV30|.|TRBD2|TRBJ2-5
CAWSVGGGGGRVETQYF
TGTGCCTGGAGTGTAGGGGGGGGAGGCGGGAGGGTGGAGACCCAGTACTTC
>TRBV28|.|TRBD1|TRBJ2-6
CASSFRGGELSGANVLTF
TGTGCCAGCAGTTTCAGAGGGGGCGAACTCTCTGGGGCCAACGTCCTGACTTTC
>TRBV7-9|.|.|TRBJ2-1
CSSSLLAGPYNEQFF
TGTTCCAGCAGCTTATTGGCTGGGCCTTACAATGAGCAGTTCTTC
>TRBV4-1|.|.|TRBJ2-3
CASSPTITKNSDTQYF
TGCGCCAGCAGCCCTACTATCACCAAAAACTCAGATACGCAGTATTTT
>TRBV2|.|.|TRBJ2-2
CASSAGGLNTGELFF
TGTGCCAGCAGTGCGGGTGGACTTAATACCGGGGAGCTGTTTTTT
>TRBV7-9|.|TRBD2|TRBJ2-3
CSSSLTSGGSTDTQYF
TGTTCCAGCAGCTTGACTAGCGGGGGTAGCACAGATACGCAGTATTTT
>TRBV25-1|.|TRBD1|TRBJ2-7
CASSATGFGSYEQYF
TGTGCCAGCAGTGCGACAGGGTTCGGCTCCTACGAGCAGTACTTC
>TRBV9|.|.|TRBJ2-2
CASSVDWAQTGELFF
TGTGCCAGCAGCGTAGATTGGGCTCAGACCGGGGAGCTGTTTTTT
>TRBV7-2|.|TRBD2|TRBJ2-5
CASSLWLAGETQYF
TGTGCCAGCAGCTTATGGCTAGCGGGAGAGACCCAGTACTTC
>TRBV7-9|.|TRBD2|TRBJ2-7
CASSLSRGSHEQYF
TGTGCCAGCAGCTTATCTCGCGGGAGCCACGAGCAGTACTTC